The sequence of this TCR beta chain was determined in a study of blood T cells in healthy people across ages. The study's findings and limits: Roughly linearly, TCR beta diversity per million T cells fell as age increased. CMV status of donors was not determined, possibly confounding expanded clonotype changes.

PCR was performed a second time for about 7 to 12 cycles using a sample-barcoded 5' primer and a J-beta primer mix. Each sample yielded at least 3 million CDR3-containing paired-end reads. A single record per CDR3 protein comes from TCRdb applying MiXCR to the 5' RACE reads. The repertoire holds 1.5 million to 2 million distinct CDR3 sequences, about 30% seen once, with less than 9.5% in the top ten. In the case of this clonotype: Its antigen is as yet unknown.

Sequences were obtained from blood. This clonotype was obtained from a woman aged 25-40 years in good health.

The CDR3 protein is CASSLVPGTSEIHYEQYF. The CDR3 coding sequence is TGTGCCAGCAGCTTAGTACCGGGGACTAGCGAGATTCACTACGAGCAGTACTTC. The rearrangement joins TRBV7-2 to TRBJ2-7, with 10 bases matching TRBD2. Germline trimming cut 1 base from V and 3 bases from J; bases unmatched to any gene: 12. Germline-derived CDR1 and CDR2 are SGHTA and FQGNSA. This CDR3 is built from 18 residues.